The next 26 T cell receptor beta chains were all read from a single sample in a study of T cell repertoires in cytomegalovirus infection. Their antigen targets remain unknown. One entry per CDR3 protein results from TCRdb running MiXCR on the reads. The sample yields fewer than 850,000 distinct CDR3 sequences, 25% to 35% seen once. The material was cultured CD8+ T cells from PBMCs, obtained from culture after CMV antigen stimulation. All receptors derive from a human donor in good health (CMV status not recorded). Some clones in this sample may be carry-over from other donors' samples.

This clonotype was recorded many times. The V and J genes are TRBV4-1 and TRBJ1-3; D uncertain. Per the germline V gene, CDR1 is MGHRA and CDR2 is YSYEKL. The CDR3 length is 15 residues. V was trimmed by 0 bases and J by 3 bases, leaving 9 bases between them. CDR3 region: CASSQDITIGNTIYF. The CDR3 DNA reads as TGCGCCAGCAGCCAAGATATTACAATTGGAAACACCATATATTTT.

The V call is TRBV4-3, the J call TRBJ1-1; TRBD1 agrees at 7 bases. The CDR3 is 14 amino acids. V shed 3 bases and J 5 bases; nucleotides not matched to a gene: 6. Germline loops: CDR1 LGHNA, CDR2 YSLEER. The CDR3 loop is CASSHRQGETEAFF. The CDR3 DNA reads TGCGCCAGCAGCCACCGACAGGGTGAAACTGAAGCTTTCTTT.

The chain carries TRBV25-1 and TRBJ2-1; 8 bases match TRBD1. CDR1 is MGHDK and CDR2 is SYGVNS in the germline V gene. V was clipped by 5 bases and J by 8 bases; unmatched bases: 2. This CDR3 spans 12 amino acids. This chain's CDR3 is CASSQQGDEQFF. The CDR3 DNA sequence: TGTGCCAGCAGTCAACAGGGGGATGAGCAGTTCTTC.

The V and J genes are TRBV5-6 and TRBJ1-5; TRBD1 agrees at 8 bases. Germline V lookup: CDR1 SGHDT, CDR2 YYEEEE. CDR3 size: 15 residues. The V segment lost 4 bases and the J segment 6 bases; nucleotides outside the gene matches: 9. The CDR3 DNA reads TGTGCCAGCAGCCCTGGACAGGGCGGGGGTCAGCCCCAGCATTTT. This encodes CASSPGQGGGQPQHF.

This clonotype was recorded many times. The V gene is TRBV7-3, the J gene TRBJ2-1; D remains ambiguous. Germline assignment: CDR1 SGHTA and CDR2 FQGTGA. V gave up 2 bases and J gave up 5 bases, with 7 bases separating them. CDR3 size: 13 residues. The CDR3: CASSLVRNNEQFF. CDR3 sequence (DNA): TGTGCCAGCAGCTTAGTTCGGAACAATGAGCAGTTCTTC.

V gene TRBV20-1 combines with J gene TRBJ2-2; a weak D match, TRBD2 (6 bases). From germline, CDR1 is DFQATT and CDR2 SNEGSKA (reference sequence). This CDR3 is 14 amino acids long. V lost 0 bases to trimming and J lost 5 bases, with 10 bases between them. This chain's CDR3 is CSARDRGKTGELFF. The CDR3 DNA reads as TGCAGTGCTAGAGATCGGGGGAAAACCGGGGAGCTGTTTTTT.

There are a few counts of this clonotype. CDR3 residues: CASGSFLALGAEGTETQYF. The CDR3 nucleotides read TGTGCTAGTGGTTCCTTCCTAGCATTGGGAGCAGAGGGTACAGAGACCCAGTACTTC. The rearrangement uses TRBV12-5 and TRBJ2-5, with D maybe TRBD2 (5 bases). Per germline, CDR1 LGHNT and CDR2 FRNRAP. The CDR3 loop spans 19 amino acids. Trimming took off 4 bases at V and 4 bases at J, with 28 bases between the two ends.

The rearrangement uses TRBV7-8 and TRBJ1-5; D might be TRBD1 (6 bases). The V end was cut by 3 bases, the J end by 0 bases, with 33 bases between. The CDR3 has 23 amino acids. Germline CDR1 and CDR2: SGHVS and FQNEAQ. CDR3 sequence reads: CASSFWGPFTGSPDLYSNQPQHF. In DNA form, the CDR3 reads TGTGCCAGCAGCTTCTGGGGGCCTTTCACCGGGTCCCCCGATCTTTATAGCAATCAGCCCCAGCATTTT.

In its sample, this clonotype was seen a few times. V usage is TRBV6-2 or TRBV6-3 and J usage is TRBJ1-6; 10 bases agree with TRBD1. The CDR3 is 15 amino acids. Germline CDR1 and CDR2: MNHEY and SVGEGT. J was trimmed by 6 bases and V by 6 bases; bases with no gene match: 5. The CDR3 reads CASSEGTGANSPLHF. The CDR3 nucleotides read TGTGCCAGCAGCGAAGGGACAGGGGCTAATTCACCCCTCCACTTT.

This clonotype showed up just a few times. The CDR3 nucleotides read TGTGCCACCAGCAGATACCCCCCGGGAGGGAACGAGCAGTACTTC. It specifies CATSRYPPGGNEQYF. The chain joins TRBV15 to TRBJ2-7; TRBD2 matches at 8 bases. From germline, CDR1 is LNHNV and CDR2 YYDKDF (reference sequence). V gave up 2 bases and J gave up 5 bases; unmatched junction bases: 8. The CDR3 is 15 residues long. Full variable domain (missing parts from reference TRBV15 and TRBJ2-7): DAMVIQNPRYQVTQFGKPVTLSCSQTLNHNVMYWYQQKSSQAPKLLFHYYDKDFNNEADTPDNFQSRRPNTSFCFLDIRSPGLGDTAMYLCATSRYPPGGNEQYFGPGTRLTVT.

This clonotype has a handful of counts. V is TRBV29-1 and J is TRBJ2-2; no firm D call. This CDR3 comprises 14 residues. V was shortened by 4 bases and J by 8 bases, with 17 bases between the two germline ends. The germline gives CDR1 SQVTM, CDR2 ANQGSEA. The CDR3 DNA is TGCAGCGTTGTGGACCCTCCCAATCGTGGGGAGCTGTTTTTT. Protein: CSVVDPPNRGELFF.

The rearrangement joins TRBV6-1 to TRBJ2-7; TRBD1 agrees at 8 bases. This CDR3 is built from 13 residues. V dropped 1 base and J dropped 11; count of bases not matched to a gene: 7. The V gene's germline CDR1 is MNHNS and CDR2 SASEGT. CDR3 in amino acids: CASSEETGEIKYV. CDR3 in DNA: TGTGCCAGCAGTGAAGAGACAGGGGAGATCAAGTACGTC.

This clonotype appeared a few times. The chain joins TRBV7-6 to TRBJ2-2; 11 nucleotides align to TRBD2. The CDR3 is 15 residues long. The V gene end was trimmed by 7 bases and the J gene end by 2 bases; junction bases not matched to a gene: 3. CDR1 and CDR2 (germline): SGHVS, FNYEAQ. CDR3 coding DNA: TGTGCCAGCATAGGGACTAGCGGTAACACCGGGGAGCTGTTTTTT. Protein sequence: CASIGTSGNTGELFF.

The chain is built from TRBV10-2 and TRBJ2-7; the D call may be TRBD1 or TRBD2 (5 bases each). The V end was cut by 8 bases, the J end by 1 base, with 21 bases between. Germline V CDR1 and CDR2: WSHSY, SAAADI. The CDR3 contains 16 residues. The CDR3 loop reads CASSTFPSGRSYEQYV. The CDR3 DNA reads TGCGCCAGCTCAACCTTCCCTTCAGGGAGATCCTACGAGCAGTACGTC.

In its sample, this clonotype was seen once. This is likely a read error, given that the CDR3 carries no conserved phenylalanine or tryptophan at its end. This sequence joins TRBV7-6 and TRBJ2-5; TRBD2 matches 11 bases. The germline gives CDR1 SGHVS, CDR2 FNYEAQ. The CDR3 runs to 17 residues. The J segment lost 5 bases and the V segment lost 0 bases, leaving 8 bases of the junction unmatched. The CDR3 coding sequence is TGTGCCAGCAGCTTAGCGCTGGGACTAGCGGTTCGGGAGACCCAGTACCTC. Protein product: CASSLALGLAVRETQYL.

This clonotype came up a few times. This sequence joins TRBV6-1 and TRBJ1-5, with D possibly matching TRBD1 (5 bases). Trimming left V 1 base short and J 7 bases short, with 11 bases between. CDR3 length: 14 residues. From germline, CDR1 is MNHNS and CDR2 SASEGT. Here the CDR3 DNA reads TGTGCCAGCAGTGAAGGCCAGGGTAAGCAGCCCCAGCATTTT. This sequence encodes CASSEGQGKQPQHF.

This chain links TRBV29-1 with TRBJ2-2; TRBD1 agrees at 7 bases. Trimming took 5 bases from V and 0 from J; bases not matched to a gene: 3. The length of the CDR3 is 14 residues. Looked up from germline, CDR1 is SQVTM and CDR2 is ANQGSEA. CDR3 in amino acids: CSVPGTANTGELFF. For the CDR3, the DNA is TGCAGCGTTCCCGGGACAGCGAACACCGGGGAGCTGTTTTTT.

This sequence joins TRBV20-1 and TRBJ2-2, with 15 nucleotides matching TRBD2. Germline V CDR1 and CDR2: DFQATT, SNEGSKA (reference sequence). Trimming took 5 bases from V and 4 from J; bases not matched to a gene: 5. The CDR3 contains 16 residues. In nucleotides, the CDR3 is TGCAGTGCTCGGACTAGCGGGGGGGCCGCCACCGGGGAGCTGTTTTTT. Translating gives CSARTSGGAATGELFF.

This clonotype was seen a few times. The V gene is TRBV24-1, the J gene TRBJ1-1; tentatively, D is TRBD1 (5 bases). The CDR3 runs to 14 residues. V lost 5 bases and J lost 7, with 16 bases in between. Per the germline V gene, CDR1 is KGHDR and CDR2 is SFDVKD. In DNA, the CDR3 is TGTGCCACCAGTGGCGGGGACCGTACGAATGAAGCTTTCTTT. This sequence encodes CATSGGDRTNEAFF.

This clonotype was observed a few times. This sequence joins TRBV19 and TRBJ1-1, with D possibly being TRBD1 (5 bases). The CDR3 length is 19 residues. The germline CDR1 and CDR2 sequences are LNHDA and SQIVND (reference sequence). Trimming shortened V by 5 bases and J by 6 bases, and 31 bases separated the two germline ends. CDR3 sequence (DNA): TGTGCCAGTAGTCCCCAAGGTGGGGGGTCGCCAAGACGTGACTCTGAAGCTTTCTTT. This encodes CASSPQGGGSPRRDSEAFF.

CDR3 sequence (DNA): TGTGCCAGCAGTTTTAGCGGGGGCCGGCAAGAGACCCAGTACTTC. Translation gives CASSFSGGRQETQYF. The V and J genes are TRBV6-6 and TRBJ2-5; 9 bases align to TRBD2. V trimming: 4 bases; J trimming: 2 bases; junction bases outside the gene matches: 5. Germline CDR1 MNHNY, CDR2 SVGAGI (reference sequence). This CDR3 contains 15 residues.

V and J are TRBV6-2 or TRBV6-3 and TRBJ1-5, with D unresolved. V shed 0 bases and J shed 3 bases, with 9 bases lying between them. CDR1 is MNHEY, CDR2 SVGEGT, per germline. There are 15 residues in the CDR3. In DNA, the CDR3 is TGTGCCAGCAGTTACTCGTGGCAGAACAATCAGCCCCAGCATTTT. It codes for CASSYSWQNNQPQHF.

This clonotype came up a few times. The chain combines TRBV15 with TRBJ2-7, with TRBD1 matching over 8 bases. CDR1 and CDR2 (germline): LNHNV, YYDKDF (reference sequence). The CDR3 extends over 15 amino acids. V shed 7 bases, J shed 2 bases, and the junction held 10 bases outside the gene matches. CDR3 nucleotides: TGTGCCACCAACACCCCCACAGGGGGTACCTACGAGCAGTACTTC. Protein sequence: CATNTPTGGTYEQYF. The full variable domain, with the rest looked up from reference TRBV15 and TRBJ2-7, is DAMVIQNPRYQVTQFGKPVTLSCSQTLNHNVMYWYQQKSSQAPKLLFHYYDKDFNNEADTPDNFQSRRPNTSFCFLDIRSPGLGDTAMYLCATNTPTGGTYEQYFGPGTRLTVT.

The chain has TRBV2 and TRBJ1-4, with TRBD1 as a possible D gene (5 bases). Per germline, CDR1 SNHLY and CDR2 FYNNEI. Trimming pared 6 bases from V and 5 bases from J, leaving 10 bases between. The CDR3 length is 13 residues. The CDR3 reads CASRGVNNEKLFF. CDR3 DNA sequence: TGTGCCAGCAGGGGGGTCAACAATGAAAAACTGTTTTTT.

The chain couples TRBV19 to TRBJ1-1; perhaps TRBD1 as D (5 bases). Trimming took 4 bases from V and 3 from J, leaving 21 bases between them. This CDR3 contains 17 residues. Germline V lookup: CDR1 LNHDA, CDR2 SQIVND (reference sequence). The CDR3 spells CASSTTDMTDLYTEAFF. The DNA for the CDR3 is TGTGCCAGTAGTACGACCGACATGACAGACCTTTACACTGAAGCTTTCTTT.

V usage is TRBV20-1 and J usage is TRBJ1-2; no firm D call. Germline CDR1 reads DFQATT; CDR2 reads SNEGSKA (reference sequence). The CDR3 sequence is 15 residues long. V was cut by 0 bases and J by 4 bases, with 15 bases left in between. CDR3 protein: CSARDKSVTSYGYTF. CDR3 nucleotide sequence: TGCAGTGCTAGAGATAAATCGGTCACGAGCTATGGCTACACCTTC.